This is a list of T cell receptor beta chains from one sample in a study of cytomegalovirus exposure and HLA in healthy donors. Measured with immunoSEQ multiplex PCR; TCRdb has only the in-frame clones, and not every one. The sample shows roughly 160,000 clones, 70% to 80% of them seen only once. The sequenced sample consisted of PBMCs. The source is a man in his thirties or forties in good health and CMV-seronegative. Each CDR3 is given with its conserved first and last residue. The D gene is left open where the match is weak. Clone size is shown for a subset of rows, as once, few, many or a class of expanded clone.

>TRBV28|NA|NA|TRBJ1-4
CASTPGEKLFF
TGTGCCAGCACACCGGGTGAAAAACTGTTTTTT
>TRBV28|few|NA|TRBJ2-1
CASSPRLERIDEQFF
TGTGCCAGCAGCCCCCGACTAGAGAGGATCGATGAGCAGTTCTTC
>TRBV4-1|few|TRBD1|TRBJ1-5
CASSPGGSQPQHF
TGCGCCAGCAGCCCAGGGGGTTCTCAGCCCCAGCATTTT
>TRBV7-9|NA|TRBD2|TRBJ2-5
CASSLVGLAGETQYF
TGTGCCAGCAGCTTAGTAGGACTAGCGGGAGAGACCCAGTACTTC
>TRBV9|NA|TRBD1|TRBJ1-3
CASTRTGGGNTIYF
TGTGCCAGCACCCGGACAGGAGGTGGAAACACCATATATTTT
>TRBV11-2|once|NA|TRBJ1-4
CASSFGLNEKLFF
TGTGCCAGCAGCTTTGGGCTTAATGAAAAACTGTTTTTT
>TRBV9|NA|TRBD1|TRBJ1-5
CASSVGTGTQPQHF
TGTGCCAGCAGCGTAGGGACAGGAACTCAGCCCCAGCATTTT
>TRBV10-3|NA|NA|TRBJ1-5
CAINRDSNQPQHF
TGTGCCATCAATCGGGATAGCAATCAGCCCCAGCATTTT
>TRBV29-1|NA|TRBD1|TRBJ2-7
CSVPWTGIYEQYF
TGCAGCGTCCCCTGGACAGGTATCTACGAGCAGTACTTC
>TRBV7-3|once|TRBD2|TRBJ2-3
CASTPAGGPADTQYF
TGTGCCAGCACCCCAGCGGGGGGGCCTGCAGATACGCAGTATTTT
>TRBV10-3|NA|NA|TRBJ2-7
CAIGMRQDEQYF
TGTGCCATCGGAATGCGTCAGGACGAGCAGTACTTC
>TRBV15|NA|NA|TRBJ2-7
CATSRGGASYEQYF
TGTGCCACCAGCAGAGGTGGGGCCTCCTACGAGCAGTACTTC
>TRBV7-6|NA|NA|TRBJ2-2
CASSLARLRTENTGELFF
TGTGCCAGCAGCTTAGCGCGGCTGAGGACAGAGAACACCGGGGAGCTGTTTTTT
>TRBV7-9|NA|TRBD2|TRBJ2-3
CASSLVTSGADTQYF
TGTGCCAGCAGCTTAGTGACTAGCGGGGCAGATACGCAGTATTTT
>TRBV4-1|NA|TRBD1|TRBJ2-3
CASSQVPGQSTLGTDTQYF
TGCGCCAGCAGCCAAGTGCCGGGACAGTCGACCCTAGGGACAGATACGCAGTATTTT
>TRBV7-9|few|TRBD2|TRBJ2-1
CASSPIFAAGGSSYNEQFF
TGTGCCAGCAGCCCGATCTTTGCAGCGGGGGGGAGCTCCTACAATGAGCAGTTCTTC
>TRBV5-4|NA|TRBD1|TRBJ1-1
CASSSRDSFEAFF
TGTGCCAGCAGCTCCCGGGACAGCTTTGAAGCTTTCTTT
>TRBV4-3|NA|TRBD1|TRBJ1-2
CASSQGTGATYGYTF
TGCGCCAGCAGCCAAGGGACAGGGGCGACCTATGGCTACACCTTC
>TRBV9|NA|TRBD1|TRBJ2-7
CASSGGPGQGFDEQYF
TGTGCCAGCAGTGGGGGGCCGGGACAGGGGTTCGACGAGCAGTACTTC
>TRBV7-3|once|NA|TRBJ2-7
CASSPGQGTSYEQYF
TGTGCCAGCAGCCCCGGGCAGGGGACATCCTACGAGCAGTACTTC
>TRBV5-1|NA|NA|TRBJ2-5
CASSLLEAQYF
TGCGCCAGCAGCTTGCTAGAGGCCCAGTACTTC
>TRBV6-1|NA|TRBD1|TRBJ2-2
CASRADRGAGELFF
TGTGCCAGCAGGGCGGACAGGGGGGCCGGGGAGCTGTTTTTT
>TRBV14|NA|NA|TRBJ2-1
CASSRVQGWNAEQFF
TGTGCCAGCAGCCGAGTCCAGGGGTGGAACGCTGAGCAGTTCTTC
>TRBV7-2|NA|NA|TRBJ2-3
CASSPFTDTQYF
TGTGCCAGCAGCCCTTTCACAGATACGCAGTATTTT
>TRBV5-1|NA|NA|TRBJ2-7
CASSLAGATYEQYF
TGCGCCAGCAGCTTGGCAGGGGCTACCTACGAGCAGTACTTC
>TRBV29-1|NA|TRBD2|TRBJ2-3
CSVAIAGPSTDTQYF
TGCAGCGTCGCCATAGCGGGGCCAAGCACAGATACGCAGTATTTT
>TRBV5-1|NA|TRBD1|TRBJ1-6
CASSRTGTGTSPLHF
TGCGCCAGCAGCCGCACCGGGACAGGGACCTCACCCCTCCACTTT
>TRBV5-1|NA|TRBD1|TRBJ1-4
CASSLPPGQGGEKLFF
TGCGCCAGCAGCTTACCACCGGGACAGGGTGGCGAAAAACTGTTTTTT
>TRBV7-2|NA|TRBD2|TRBJ2-7
CASSLEGRGSYEQYF
TGTGCCAGCAGCTTAGAAGGGCGGGGGTCCTACGAGCAGTACTTC
>TRBV19|NA|NA|TRBJ2-4
CASSIGGATWTKNIQYF
TGTGCCAGTAGTATTGGGGGGGCCACTTGGACCAAAAACATTCAGTACTTC
>TRBV18|NA|TRBD1|TRBJ1-2
CASPTRGTDYGYTF
TGTGCCAGCCCAACCAGAGGGACAGACTATGGCTACACCTTC
>TRBV7-9|NA|TRBD1|TRBJ2-7
CASSPSPGQGLYEQYF
TGTGCCAGCAGCCCTTCCCCGGGACAGGGACTCTACGAGCAGTACTTC
>TRBV28|NA|NA|TRBJ1-1
CASRGPGSRKFMNTEAFF
TGTGCCAGCAGGGGGCCGGGCAGCCGTAAGTTCATGAACACTGAAGCTTTCTTT
>TRBV10-3|NA|NA|TRBJ1-6
CAISEVAGDYNSPLHF
TGTGCCATCAGTGAGGTGGCAGGGGACTATAATTCACCCCTCCACTTT
>TRBV9|medium-sized|NA|TRBJ2-3
CASSAPTADTQYF
TGTGCCAGCAGCGCCCCCACAGCAGATACGCAGTATTTT
>TRBV5-1|NA|NA|TRBJ1-1
CASSLGQGYYTEAFF
TGCGCCAGCAGCTTGGGTCAGGGCTATTACACTGAAGCTTTCTTT
>TRBV28|once|NA|TRBJ1-2
CASTRRNNYHGYTF
TGTGCCAGCACCCGACGGAATAACTATCATGGCTACACCTTC
>TRBV25-1|NA|TRBD1|TRBJ2-1
CASSGEGASYNEQFF
TGTGCCAGCAGTGGTGAGGGGGCCTCCTACAATGAGCAGTTCTTC
>TRBV6-5|NA|NA|TRBJ1-6
CASSYGVGRALHF
TGTGCCAGCAGTTACGGGGTAGGGAGGGCCCTCCACTTT
>TRBV6-5|once|NA|TRBJ2-7
CASTGPERGGEQYF
TGTGCCAGCACCGGACCGGAACGGGGAGGCGAGCAGTACTTC
>TRBV11-2|NA|TRBD2|TRBJ2-5
CASSFGGETQYF
TGTGCCAGCAGCTTCGGGGGGGAGACCCAGTACTTC
>TRBV4-3|NA|NA|TRBJ2-7
CASSQILLDEQYF
TGCGCCAGCAGCCAAATCCTCCTCGACGAGCAGTACTTC
>TRBV7-2|once|TRBD2|TRBJ2-7
CASSLGASGGASAGEQYF
TGTGCCAGCAGCTTAGGGGCTAGCGGGGGGGCAAGCGCCGGTGAGCAGTACTTC
>TRBV28|NA|NA|TRBJ1-2
CASSPADSRGGYTF
TGTGCCAGCAGCCCCGCGGACAGCCGGGGCGGCTACACCTTC
>TRBV4-2|few|NA|TRBJ2-7
CASSQGRAWRYEQYF
TGTGCCAGCAGCCAAGGGCGGGCCTGGAGATACGAGCAGTACTTC
>TRBV6-5|NA|NA|TRBJ2-7
CASSPDGARDYEQYF
TGTGCCAGCAGTCCGGACGGAGCGAGGGATTACGAGCAGTACTTC
>TRBV29-1|NA|TRBD2|TRBJ2-3
CSALGGRADTQYF
TGCAGCGCTCTGGGCGGGAGGGCAGATACGCAGTATTTT
>TRBV7-9|NA|TRBD1|TRBJ1-4
CASSLGQGVEKLFF
TGTGCCAGCAGCTTGGGACAGGGGGTGGAAAAACTGTTTTTT
>TRBV7-9|NA|TRBD2|TRBJ2-3
CASSWTSGGATDTQYF
TGTGCCAGCAGCTGGACTAGCGGGGGGGCCACAGATACGCAGTATTTT